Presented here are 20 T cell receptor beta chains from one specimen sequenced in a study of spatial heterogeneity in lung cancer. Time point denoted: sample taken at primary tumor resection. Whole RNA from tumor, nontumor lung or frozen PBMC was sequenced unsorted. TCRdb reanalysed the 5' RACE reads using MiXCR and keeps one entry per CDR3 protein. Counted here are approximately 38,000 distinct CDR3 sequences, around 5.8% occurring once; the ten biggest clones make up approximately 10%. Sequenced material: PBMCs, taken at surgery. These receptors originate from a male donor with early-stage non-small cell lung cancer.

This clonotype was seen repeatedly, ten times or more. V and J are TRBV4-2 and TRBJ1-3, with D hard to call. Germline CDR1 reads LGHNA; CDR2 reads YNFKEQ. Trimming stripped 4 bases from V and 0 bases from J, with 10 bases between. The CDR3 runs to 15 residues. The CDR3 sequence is CASSRYTDSGNTIYF. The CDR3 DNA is TGTGCCAGCAGCCGGTACACGGACTCTGGAAACACCATATATTTT.

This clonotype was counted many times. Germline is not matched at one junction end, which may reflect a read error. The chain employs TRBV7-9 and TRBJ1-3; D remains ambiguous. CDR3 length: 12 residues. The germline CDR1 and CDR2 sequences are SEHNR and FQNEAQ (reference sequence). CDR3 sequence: CASSLATPNLSF. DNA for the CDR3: TGTGCCAGCAGCTTAGCGACGCCGAACCTCAGTTTT.

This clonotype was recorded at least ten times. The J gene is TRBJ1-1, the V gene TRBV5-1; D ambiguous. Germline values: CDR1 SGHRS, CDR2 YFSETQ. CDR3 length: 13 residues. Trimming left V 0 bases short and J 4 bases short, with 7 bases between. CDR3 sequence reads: CASSLGGSTEAFF. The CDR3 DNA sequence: TGCGCCAGCAGCTTGGGAGGTTCCACTGAAGCTTTCTTT.

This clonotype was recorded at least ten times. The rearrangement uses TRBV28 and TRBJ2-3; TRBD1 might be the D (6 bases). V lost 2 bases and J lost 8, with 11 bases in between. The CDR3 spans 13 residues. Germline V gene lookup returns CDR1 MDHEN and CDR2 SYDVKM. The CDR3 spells CASSLPGVGTQYF. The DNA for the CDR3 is TGTGCCAGCAGTTTACCAGGGGTTGGTACGCAGTATTTT.

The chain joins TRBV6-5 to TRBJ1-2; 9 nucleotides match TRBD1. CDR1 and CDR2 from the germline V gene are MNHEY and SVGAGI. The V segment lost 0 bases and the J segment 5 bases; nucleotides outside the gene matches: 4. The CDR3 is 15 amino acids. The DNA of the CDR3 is TGTGCCAGCAGTTACTCAGGACAGGGGAGTTATGGCTACACCTTC. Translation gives CASSYSGQGSYGYTF.

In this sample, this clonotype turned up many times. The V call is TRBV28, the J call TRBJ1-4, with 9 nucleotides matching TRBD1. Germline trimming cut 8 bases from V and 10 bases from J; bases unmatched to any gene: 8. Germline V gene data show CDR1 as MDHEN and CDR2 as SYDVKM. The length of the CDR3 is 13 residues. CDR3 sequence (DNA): TGTGCCAGCTTAACAGGGGGCTCGTCAAAACTGTTTTTT. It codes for CASLTGGSSKLFF. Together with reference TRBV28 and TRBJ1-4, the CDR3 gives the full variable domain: DVKVTQSSRYLVKRTGEKVFLECVQDMDHENMFWYRQDPGLGLRLIYFSYDVKMKEKGDIPEGYSVSREKKERFSLILESASTNQTSMYLCASLTGGSSKLFFGSGTQLSVL.

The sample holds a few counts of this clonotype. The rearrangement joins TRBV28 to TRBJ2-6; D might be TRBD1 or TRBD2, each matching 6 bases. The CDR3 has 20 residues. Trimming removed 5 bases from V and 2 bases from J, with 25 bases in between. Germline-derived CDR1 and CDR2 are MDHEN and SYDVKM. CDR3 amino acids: CASSHPGRGGGKAGANVLTF. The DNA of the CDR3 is TGTGCCAGCAGTCACCCCGGGCGCGGAGGGGGTAAGGCTGGGGCCAACGTCCTGACTTTC.

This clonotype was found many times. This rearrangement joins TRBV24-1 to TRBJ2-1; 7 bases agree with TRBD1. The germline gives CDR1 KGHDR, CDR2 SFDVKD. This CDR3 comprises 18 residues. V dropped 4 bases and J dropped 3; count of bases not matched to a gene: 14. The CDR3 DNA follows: TGTGCCACCAGTGACCGGATAGTCCGGACAGGACTCTACAATGAGCAGTTCTTC. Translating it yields CATSDRIVRTGLYNEQFF.

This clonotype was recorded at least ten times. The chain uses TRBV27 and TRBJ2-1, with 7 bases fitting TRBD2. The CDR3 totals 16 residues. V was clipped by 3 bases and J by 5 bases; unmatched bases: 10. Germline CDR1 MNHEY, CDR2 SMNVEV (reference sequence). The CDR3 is CASSFLKAGRNNEQFF. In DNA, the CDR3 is TGTGCCAGCAGTTTCTTAAAAGCGGGGAGAAACAATGAGCAGTTCTTC.

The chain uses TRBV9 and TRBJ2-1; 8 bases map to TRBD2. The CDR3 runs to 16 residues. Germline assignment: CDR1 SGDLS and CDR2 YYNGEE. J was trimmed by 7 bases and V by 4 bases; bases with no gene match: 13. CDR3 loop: CASSPGRLGLGNEQFF. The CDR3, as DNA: TGTGCCAGCAGCCCAGGGAGATTGGGACTAGGAAATGAGCAGTTCTTC. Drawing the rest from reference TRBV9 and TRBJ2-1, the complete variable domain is DSGVTQTPKHLITATGQRVTLRCSPRSGDLSVYWYQQSLDQGLQFLIQYYNGEERAKGNILERFSAQQFPDLHSELNLSSLELGDSALYFCASSPGRLGLGNEQFFGPGTRLTVL.

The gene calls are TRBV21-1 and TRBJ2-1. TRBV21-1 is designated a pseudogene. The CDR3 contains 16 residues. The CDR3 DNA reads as TGTGCCAGCAGCAAAGTTCAACCACCCTCCTACAATGAGCAGTTCTTC. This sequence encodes CASSKVQPPSYNEQFF.

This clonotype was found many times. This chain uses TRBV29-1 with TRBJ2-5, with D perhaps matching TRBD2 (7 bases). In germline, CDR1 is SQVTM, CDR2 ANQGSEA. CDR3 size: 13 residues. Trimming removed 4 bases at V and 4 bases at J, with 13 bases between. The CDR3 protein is CSVVGGPGETQYF. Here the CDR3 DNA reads TGCAGCGTTGTCGGGGGGCCAGGAGAGACCCAGTACTTC.

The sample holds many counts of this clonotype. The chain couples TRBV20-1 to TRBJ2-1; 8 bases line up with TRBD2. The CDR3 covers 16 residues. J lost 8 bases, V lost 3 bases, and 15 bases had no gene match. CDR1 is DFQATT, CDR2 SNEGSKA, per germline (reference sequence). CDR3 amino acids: CSASPRVRGGWDEQFF. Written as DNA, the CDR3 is TGCAGTGCTAGCCCCAGGGTACGCGGGGGGTGGGATGAGCAGTTCTTC.

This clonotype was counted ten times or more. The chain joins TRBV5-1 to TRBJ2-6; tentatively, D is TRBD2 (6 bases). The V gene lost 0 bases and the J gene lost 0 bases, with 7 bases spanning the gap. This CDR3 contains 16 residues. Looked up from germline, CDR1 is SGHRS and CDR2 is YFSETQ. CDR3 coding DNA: TGCGCCAGCAGCTTGGGGGGGGACTCTGGGGCCAACGTCCTGACTTTC. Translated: CASSLGGDSGANVLTF.

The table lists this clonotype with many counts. The CDR3 protein is CASSQVRDTQYF. In DNA, the CDR3 is TGTGCCAGCAGCCAAGTCCGGGATACGCAGTATTTT. The J gene is TRBJ2-3, the V gene TRBV3-1; D is ambiguous. The CDR3 sequence is 12 residues long. The V gene's germline CDR1 is LGHDT and CDR2 YNNKEL (reference sequence). Trimming removed 1 base from V and 6 bases from J, with 5 bases in between.

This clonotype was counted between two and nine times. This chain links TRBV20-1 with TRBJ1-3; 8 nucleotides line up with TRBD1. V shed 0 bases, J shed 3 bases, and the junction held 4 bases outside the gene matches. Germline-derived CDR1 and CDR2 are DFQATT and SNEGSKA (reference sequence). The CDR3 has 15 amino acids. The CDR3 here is CSARDPGGFGNTIYF. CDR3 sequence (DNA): TGCAGTGCTAGAGATCCAGGGGGCTTTGGAAACACCATATATTTT.

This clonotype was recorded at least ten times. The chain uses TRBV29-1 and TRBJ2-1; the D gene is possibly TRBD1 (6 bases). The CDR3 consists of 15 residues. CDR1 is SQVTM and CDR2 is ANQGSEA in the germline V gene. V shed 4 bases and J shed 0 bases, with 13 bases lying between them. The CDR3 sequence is CSVVTGHDSYNEQFF. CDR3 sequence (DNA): TGCAGCGTTGTTACGGGACACGACTCCTACAATGAGCAGTTCTTC.

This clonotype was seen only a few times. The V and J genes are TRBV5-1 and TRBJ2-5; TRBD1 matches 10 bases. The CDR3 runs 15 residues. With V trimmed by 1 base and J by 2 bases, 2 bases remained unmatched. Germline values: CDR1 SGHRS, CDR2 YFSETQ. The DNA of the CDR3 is TGCGCCAGCAGCTTGTGGACAGGGGGACAAGAGACCCAGTACTTC. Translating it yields CASSLWTGGQETQYF.

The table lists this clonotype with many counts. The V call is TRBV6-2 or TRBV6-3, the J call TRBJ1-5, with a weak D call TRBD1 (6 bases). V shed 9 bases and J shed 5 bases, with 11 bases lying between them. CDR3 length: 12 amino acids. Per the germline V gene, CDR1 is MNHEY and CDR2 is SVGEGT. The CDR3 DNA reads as TGTGCCAGTGGGACACCTGATCAGCCCCAGCATTTT. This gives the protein CASGTPDQPQHF.

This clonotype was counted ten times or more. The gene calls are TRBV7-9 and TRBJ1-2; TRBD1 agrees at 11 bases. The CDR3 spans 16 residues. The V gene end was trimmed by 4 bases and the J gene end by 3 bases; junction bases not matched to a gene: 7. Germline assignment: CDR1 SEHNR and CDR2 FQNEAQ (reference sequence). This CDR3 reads CASSSRDRGYDYGYTF. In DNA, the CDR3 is TGTGCCAGCAGCTCCCGGGACAGGGGGTACGACTATGGCTACACCTTC.